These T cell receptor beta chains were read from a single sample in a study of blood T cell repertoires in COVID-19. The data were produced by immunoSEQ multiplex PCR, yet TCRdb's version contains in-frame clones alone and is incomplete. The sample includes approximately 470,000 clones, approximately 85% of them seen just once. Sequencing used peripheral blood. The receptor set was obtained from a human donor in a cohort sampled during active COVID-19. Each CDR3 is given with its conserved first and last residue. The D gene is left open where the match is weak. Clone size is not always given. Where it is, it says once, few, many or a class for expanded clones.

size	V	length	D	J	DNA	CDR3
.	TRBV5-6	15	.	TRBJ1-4	TGTGCCAGCAGCATTCAACAGGAGATTAATGAAAAACTGTTTTTT	CASSIQQEINEKLFF
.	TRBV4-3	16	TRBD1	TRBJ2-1	TGCGCCAGCAGCCAAGATTTGCAGGGGGCCTACAATGAGCAGTTCTTC	CASSQDLQGAYNEQFF
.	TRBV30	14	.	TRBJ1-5	TGTGCCTGGAGTTCTGACAGAGGTTTTCAGCCCCAGCATTTT	CAWSSDRGFQPQHF
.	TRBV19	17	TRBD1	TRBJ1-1	TGTGCCAGTAGTACCTCCCCTCGACAGGGGGTAGGAACTGAAGCTTTCTTT	CASSTSPRQGVGTEAFF
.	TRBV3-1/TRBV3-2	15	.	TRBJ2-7	TGTGCCAGCAGCCAAGATAAAGGGGTTTACTACGAGCAGTACTTC	CASSQDKGVYYEQYF
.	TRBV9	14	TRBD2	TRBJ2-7	TGTGCCAGCAGCGCCGGGACTAGCGGATACGAGCAGTACTTC	CASSAGTSGYEQYF
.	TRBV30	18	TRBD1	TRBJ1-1	TGTGCCTGGAGTTTGATACAGGGGGCGGCGAACGTTAACACTGAAGCTTTCTTT	CAWSLIQGAANVNTEAFF
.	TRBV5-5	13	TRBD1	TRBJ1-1	TGTGCCAGCAGCCCTACAGGGGACACTGAAGCTTTCTTT	CASSPTGDTEAFF
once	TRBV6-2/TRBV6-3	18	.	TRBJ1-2	TGTGCCAGCAGTACAGGATTCGATACCTTTATACCTACGCCCACCCTCACCTTC	CASSTGFDTFIPTPTLTF
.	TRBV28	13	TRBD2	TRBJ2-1	TGTGCCAGCAGAACCACTAGCGAAGGTGAGCAGTTCTTC	CASRTTSEGEQFF
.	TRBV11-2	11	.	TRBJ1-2	TGTGCCAGCAGCTTAGTTTCGGGCTACACCTTC	CASSLVSGYTF
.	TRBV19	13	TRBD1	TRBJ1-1	TGTGCCAGTATTAGGACAGGATTAGGTGAAGCTTTCTTT	CASIRTGLGEAFF
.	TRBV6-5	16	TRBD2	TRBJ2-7	TGTGCCAGCAGTTACTCTGGACTAGCGGGAGAGTACGAGCAGTACTTC	CASSYSGLAGEYEQYF
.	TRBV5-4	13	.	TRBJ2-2	TGTGCCAGCAGCTTAGTGAGATCCGGGGAGCTGTTTTTT	CASSLVRSGELFF
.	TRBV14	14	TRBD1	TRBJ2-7	TGTGCCAGCAGCCAAGGACAGGGCCCCTACGAGCAGTACTTC	CASSQGQGPYEQYF
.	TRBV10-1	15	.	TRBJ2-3	TGCGCCAGCAGTGAGTCGGGACTTAACACAGATACGCAGTATTTT	CASSESGLNTDTQYF
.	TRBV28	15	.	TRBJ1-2	TGTGCCAGCAGTTTATTGGGGGGGCAAAACTATGGCTACACCTTC	CASSLLGGQNYGYTF
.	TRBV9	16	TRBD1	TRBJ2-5	TGTGCCAGCAGCGTAGGTTCACAGGGGCCCCAAGAGACCCAGTACTTC	CASSVGSQGPQETQYF